This paragraph reports one T cell receptor (beta chain). Its antigen is not identified. The record originates from a study of graft-versus-host responses after intestinal transplantation. Overall study: Tacrolimus plus steroids were given to all recipients for 2 to 4 years, preceded by anti-thymocyte globulin induction.

There are 14 residues in the CDR3. The ends were cut back, 5 bases at V and 2 bases at J, with 11 bases in the middle. Germline CDR1 is PRHDT and CDR2 is FYEKMQ (reference sequence). Sequenced by immunoSEQ multiplex PCR; TCRdb stores in-frame clones only, minus some. The sample carries 80,000 to 95,000 clones, 75% to 95% recorded once. Whole-study results and caveats: Analysis identified GvH clones in recipient marrow, with some appearing first in ileum or blood. With peak circulating GvH clone levels came an association with early post-transplant HvG declines. Individuals carrying graft-donor T cell macrochimerism showed high graft-versus-host to host-versus-graft clonal ratios in allografts.

The chain couples TRBV13 to TRBJ2-3; D possibly corresponds to TRBD2 (6 bases). This clonotype was sampled from a human donor who received an intestinal transplant. Material: unstimulated CD8+ T cells sorted from spleen or lymph node cells, obtained before intestinal transplant. The CDR3, as DNA: TGTGCCAGCAGCCTGCGGGGAGACACAGATACGCAGTATTTT. Translating it yields CASSLRGDTDTQYF.